The 9 T cell receptor beta chains reported below all come from one sample, sequenced in a study of blood T cell repertoires in COVID-19. Clones were read by immunoSEQ multiplex PCR, and TCRdb kept only the in-frame ones, dropping some. The sample carries approximately 100,000 clones, 84% recorded once. What was sequenced was peripheral blood. The receptors were sampled from a woman of 80 years or more with active or convalescent COVID-19.

This chain uses TRBV5-4 with TRBJ1-1; 9 bases fit TRBD1. Germline values: CDR1 SGHNT, CDR2 YYREEE (reference sequence). The CDR3 has 16 residues. V lost 6 bases and J lost 3; bases outside the gene matches: 12. This chain's CDR3 is CASTPRAGQGYTEAFF. DNA of the CDR3: TGTGCCAGCACCCCAAGGGCTGGACAGGGGTACACTGAAGCTTTCTTT.

This clone has a handful of counts. V is TRBV7-3 and J is TRBJ2-3; D is unclear. CDR3 size: 14 residues. Germline CDR1 and CDR2: SGHTA and FQGTGA. The V and J ends lost 0 bases and 3 bases respectively, with 7 bases between them. The CDR3 nucleotides are TGTGCCAGCAGCTTAACGCCAGATACAGATACGCAGTATTTT. Translating it yields CASSLTPDTDTQYF.

This clone is a singleton in its sample. The V gene is TRBV10-3, the J gene TRBJ2-2; 12 positions match TRBD2. Germline CDR1 is ENHRY and CDR2 is SYGVKD. CDR3 length: 17 residues. V lost 4 bases to trimming and J lost 7 bases; unmatched junction nucleotides: 10. The CDR3, as DNA: TGTGCCATCAGTGCAATTCGACTAGCGGGAGTCAACGGGGAGCTGTTTTTT. Amino acids: CAISAIRLAGVNGELFF.

The chain recombines TRBV29-1 with TRBJ2-1; the match to TRBD1 covers 10 bases. CDR3 length: 14 amino acids. Germline V lookup: CDR1 SQVTM, CDR2 ANQGSEA. With V trimmed by 8 bases and J by 6 bases, 10 bases remained unmatched. CDR3 protein: CSSGWRQGANEQFF. The CDR3 region has the DNA TGCAGCTCCGGGTGGAGACAGGGGGCCAATGAGCAGTTCTTC.

V is TRBV10-3 and J is TRBJ2-1; TRBD1 aligns across 9 bases. The CDR3 is 16 amino acids. V was pared by 4 bases and J by 7 bases, with 11 bases of the junction left unmatched. The V gene's germline CDR1 is ENHRY and CDR2 SYGVKD. The CDR3 nucleotides are TGTGCCATCAGTGGAACCGGGACAGGGAAATGGAATGAGCAGTTCTTC. It codes for CAISGTGTGKWNEQFF.

The CDR3 sequence is CASSENPGQVNIQYF. CDR3 coding DNA: TGTGCCAGCAGTGAAAACCCTGGACAGGTAAACATTCAGTACTTC. The chain has TRBV6-1 and TRBJ2-4; 7 nucleotides align to TRBD1. Unmatched junction bases numbered 7, after V lost 2 bases and J lost 6 bases. Germline lookup yields CDR1 MNHNS and CDR2 SASEGT. The CDR3 has 15 residues.

V usage is TRBV27 and J usage is TRBJ1-2, with D tentatively TRBD1 (6 bases). With 0 bases removed from V and 6 bases from J, the gap between germline ends came to 11 bases. The germline V gene has CDR1 MNHEY and CDR2 SMNVEV (reference sequence). This CDR3 comprises 14 residues. CDR3 sequence reads: CASSLSGQGNGYTF. The CDR3 region has the DNA TGTGCCAGCAGTTTATCGGGGCAGGGGAATGGCTACACCTTC.

J is TRBJ2-6 and V is TRBV14; 7 bases map to TRBD2. Trimming took 3 bases from V and 0 from J; bases not matched to a gene: 8. There are 18 residues in the CDR3. Germline loops: CDR1 SGHDN, CDR2 FVKESK. The CDR3 spells CASSHPWGGSSGANVLTF. For the CDR3, the DNA is TGTGCCAGCAGCCACCCCTGGGGGGGGAGCTCTGGGGCCAACGTCCTGACTTTC.

As DNA, the CDR3 is TGTGCCACCAGTGATCCGGTCCGTGGGCAGTTCTTC. It translates to CATSDPVRGQFF. J is TRBJ2-1 and V is TRBV24-1; D gene unclear. The V end was cut by 3 bases, the J end by 12 bases, with 11 bases between. Germline V lookup: CDR1 KGHDR, CDR2 SFDVKD. The CDR3 is 12 residues long.